A selection of T cell receptor beta chains follows, all from one sample in a study of cytomegalovirus exposure and HLA in healthy donors. TCRdb's table, derived via immunoSEQ multiplex PCR, lists solely in-frame clones and lacks some. The sample has some 200,000 clones; around nine tenths are singletons. The sequencing input was PBMCs. The receptors were sampled from a woman aged 18-29 years in good health and CMV-seronegative. CDR3s include the opening cysteine and the closing phenylalanine or tryptophan. The order of the fields is V gene, D gene, J gene, clone size, CDR3 protein, CDR3 DNA. D genes are given only for firm matches. A row's size may be missing; if present it is once, few, many or a size class.

TRBV7-8,NA,TRBJ1-1,NA,CASSLGQANTEAFF,TGTGCCAGCAGCTTAGGGCAGGCGAACACTGAAGCTTTCTTT
TRBV14,TRBD1,TRBJ2-5,NA,CASSQDMGRGETQYF,TGTGCCAGCAGCCAAGATATGGGCAGGGGGGAGACCCAGTACTTC
TRBV7-9,NA,TRBJ2-5,NA,CASSSPRREGETQYF,TGTGCCAGCAGCTCCCCTCGGCGGGAAGGAGAGACCCAGTACTTC
TRBV7-9,TRBD1,TRBJ1-6,once,CASSLEGQGAPLHF,TGTGCCAGCAGCTTAGAGGGGCAGGGGGCTCCCCTCCACTTT
TRBV4-3,TRBD1,TRBJ1-3,NA,CASSHVQGAGNTIYF,TGCGCCAGCAGCCACGTACAGGGGGCTGGAAACACCATATATTTT
TRBV5-4,TRBD2,TRBJ2-1,NA,CASSLFLAGAKQFF,TGTGCCAGCAGCTTATTTTTAGCGGGGGCCAAGCAGTTCTTC
TRBV5-6,TRBD2,TRBJ2-7,NA,CASSRRGDEQYF,TGTGCCAGCAGCCGCCGGGGGGACGAGCAGTACTTC
TRBV11-2,TRBD1,TRBJ1-1,few,CASLGQGIGAFF,TGTGCCAGCTTGGGACAGGGGATTGGGGCTTTCTTT
TRBV7-6,NA,TRBJ1-2,NA,CASSNMVDNWDGYTF,TGTGCCAGCAGCAACATGGTCGACAATTGGGATGGCTACACCTTC
TRBV6-6,TRBD1,TRBJ2-2,NA,CASSRTGIFTGELFF,TGTGCCAGCAGCAGGACAGGGATCTTCACCGGGGAGCTGTTTTTT
TRBV10-1,NA,TRBJ2-3,NA,CASSEGLAVVTDTQYF,TGCGCCAGCAGTGAGGGTCTAGCTGTAGTCACAGATACGCAGTATTTT
TRBV11-2,TRBD2,TRBJ2-3,NA,CASSLRTSGSTDTQYF,TGTGCCAGCAGCCTCCGGACTAGCGGGAGCACAGATACGCAGTATTTT
TRBV18,TRBD2,TRBJ2-7,NA,CASSPFGLAGGYEQYF,TGTGCCAGCTCACCCTTCGGACTAGCGGGAGGGTACGAGCAGTACTTC
TRBV7-9,NA,TRBJ1-2,NA,CSSDLGDVAAF,TGTTCCAGTGACCTAGGGGATGTTGCCGCCTTC
TRBV21-1,NA,TRBJ1-5,NA,CASSNPPGQRSFRPQPQHF,TGTGCCAGCAGCAACCCTCCGGGACAGCGCTCCTTTCGGCCTCAGCCCCAGCATTTT
TRBV2,NA,TRBJ1-2,NA,CASRLAEDYGYTF,TGTGCCAGCAGGTTGGCGGAGGACTATGGCTACACCTTC
TRBV7-2,TRBD1,TRBJ1-2,once,CASSRQGTSPYGYTF,TGTGCCAGCAGCCGACAGGGGACGTCGCCCTATGGCTACACCTTC
TRBV19,TRBD2,TRBJ2-3,NA,CASSIRSGSGADTQYF,TGTGCCAGTAGTATACGAAGCGGGAGTGGGGCAGATACGCAGTATTTT
TRBV4-2,NA,TRBJ1-2,NA,CASSQEPQRREVVTAPAF,TGTGCCAGCAGCCAAGAACCCCAACGGCGGGAGGTTGTAACGGCCCCCGCCTTC
TRBV27,NA,TRBJ1-5,once,CASTLINQPQHF,TGTGCCAGCACTCTAATCAATCAGCCCCAGCATTTT
TRBV7-9,TRBD2,TRBJ2-3,NA,CASSSSLAGVRTDTQYF,TGTGCCAGCAGCTCCAGCCTAGCGGGAGTCAGGACAGATACGCAGTATTTT
TRBV19,NA,TRBJ2-5,NA,CASSIKETQYF,TGTGCCAGTAGTATCAAAGAGACCCAGTACTTC
TRBV5-1,NA,TRBJ2-1,NA,CASSLARQGINNEQFF,TGCGCCAGCAGCTTGGCCAGGCAGGGGATAAACAATGAGCAGTTCTTC
TRBV6-1,TRBD2,TRBJ2-7,once,CASKRSSGTYEQYF,TGTGCCAGCAAGCGGTCTAGCGGAACCTACGAGCAGTACTTC
TRBV5-1,TRBD1,TRBJ1-2,NA,CASSPRRGQGALDGYTF,TGCGCCAGCAGCCCAAGGAGGGGCCAGGGGGCGCTTGATGGCTACACCTTC
TRBV19,TRBD1,TRBJ1-1,NA,CASRKQGAAIPNTEAFF,TGTGCCAGTAGAAAGCAGGGGGCCGCCATCCCGAACACTGAAGCTTTCTTT
TRBV5-6,TRBD2,TRBJ2-1,NA,CASSSLGLAGVNEQFF,TGTGCCAGCAGCTCCTTGGGGCTAGCGGGAGTAAATGAGCAGTTCTTC
TRBV5-6,TRBD1,TRBJ2-5,once,CASSLRQGPETQYF,TGTGCCAGCAGCTTACGACAGGGACCAGAGACCCAGTACTTC
TRBV16,NA,TRBJ1-1,NA,CASSLQGADTEAFF,TGTGCCAGCAGCCTACAGGGAGCGGACACTGAAGCTTTCTTT
TRBV4-1,NA,TRBJ2-1,NA,CASSPGRAGGQFF,TGCGCCAGCAGCCCCGGGAGGGCAGGGGGGCAGTTCTTC
TRBV6-6,NA,TRBJ1-5,NA,CASTSSPRDQPQHF,TGTGCCAGCACCTCCTCGCCGCGAGATCAGCCCCAGCATTTT
TRBV10-3,TRBD1,TRBJ1-2,few,CAISATGGHYGYTF,TGTGCCATCAGTGCGACAGGGGGGCACTATGGCTACACCTTC
TRBV30,NA,TRBJ1-4,NA,CAWSAPRGRGEKLFF,TGTGCCTGGAGTGCTCCCCGGGGGAGAGGAGAAAAACTGTTTTTT
TRBV5-1,NA,TRBJ2-1,NA,CASSLVTGNEDEQFF,TGCGCCAGCAGCTTGGTCACAGGGAATGAGGATGAGCAGTTCTTC
TRBV30,TRBD2,TRBJ2-7,NA,CAWSVLAGAEQYF,TGTGCCTGGAGTGTATTAGCGGGAGCCGAGCAGTACTTC
TRBV5-4,NA,TRBJ2-3,NA,CASGQSTDTQYF,TGTGCCTCCGGACAGAGCACAGATACGCAGTATTTT
TRBV10-1,NA,TRBJ2-7,NA,CASNHREGTNYEQYF,TGCGCCAGCAATCACAGGGAGGGGACTAACTACGAGCAGTACTTC
TRBV21-1,NA,TRBJ2-1,NA,CASSTSGRGVVEQFF,TGTGCCAGCTCGACTAGCGGGAGGGGAGTGGTTGAGCAGTTCTTC
TRBV28,TRBD1,TRBJ1-2,NA,CASSRGSTGDGYTF,TGTGCCAGCAGCCGGGGGTCCACAGGGGATGGCTACACCTTC
TRBV2,NA,TRBJ1-5,NA,CASSGQGNQPQHF,TGTGCCAGCAGTGGACAGGGCAATCAGCCCCAGCATTTT
TRBV11-2,NA,TRBJ2-2,NA,CASSPNSRRDTGELFF,TGTGCCAGCAGCCCTAACAGCCGCAGGGACACCGGGGAGCTGTTTTTT
TRBV10-2,NA,TRBJ1-4,NA,CASSKTDADEKLFF,TGCGCCAGCAGTAAGACAGACGCTGATGAAAAACTGTTTTTT
TRBV10-2,TRBD1,TRBJ1-4,NA,CAIREGAATNEKLFF,TGCGCCATACGAGAGGGGGCGGCAACTAATGAAAAACTGTTTTTT
TRBV6-5,NA,TRBJ1-1,NA,CASSPGGSQNTEAFF,TGTGCCAGCAGTCCAGGTGGGTCTCAGAACACTGAAGCTTTCTTT
TRBV18,NA,TRBJ2-7,NA,CASSLDSSYEQYF,TGTGCCAGCTCACTCGACTCCTCCTACGAGCAGTACTTC
TRBV19,TRBD1,TRBJ1-2,NA,CASRPTGMWDGYTF,TGTGCCAGTAGGCCGACAGGGATGTGGGATGGCTACACCTTC
TRBV6-6,TRBD1,TRBJ1-2,once,CASIRGEQGHLYGYTF,TGTGCCAGCATCCGTGGAGAACAGGGGCACCTCTATGGCTACACCTTC
TRBV25-1,TRBD2,TRBJ2-2,NA,CASSETGGGIDAGELFF,TGTGCCAGCAGTGAAACTGGGGGGGGAATTGACGCCGGGGAGCTGTTTTTT
TRBV5-6,NA,TRBJ2-7,NA,CASSLGTADYYEQYF,TGTGCCAGCAGCTTGGGGACCGCTGACTACTACGAGCAGTACTTC
TRBV7-9,NA,TRBJ1-5,once,CASSLDGAGFSNQPQHF,TGTGCCAGCAGCTTGGATGGGGCAGGGTTTAGCAATCAGCCCCAGCATTTT
TRBV5-1,TRBD2,TRBJ2-3,NA,CASREGRDYDTDTQYF,TGCGCCAGCAGGGAGGGTAGGGACTATGACACAGATACGCAGTATTTT
TRBV5-4,TRBD1,TRBJ2-7,NA,CASSSPGQSYEQYF,TGTGCCAGCAGCTCCCCGGGACAGTCATACGAGCAGTACTTC